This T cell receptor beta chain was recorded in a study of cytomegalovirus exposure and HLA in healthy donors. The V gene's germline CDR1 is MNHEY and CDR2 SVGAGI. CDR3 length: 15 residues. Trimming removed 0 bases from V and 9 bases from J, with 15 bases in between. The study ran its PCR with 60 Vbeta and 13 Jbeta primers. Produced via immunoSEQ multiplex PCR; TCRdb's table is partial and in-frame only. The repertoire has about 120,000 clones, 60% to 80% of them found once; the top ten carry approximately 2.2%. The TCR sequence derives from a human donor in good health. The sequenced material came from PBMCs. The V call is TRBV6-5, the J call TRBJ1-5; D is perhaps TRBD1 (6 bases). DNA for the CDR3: TGTGCCAGCAGTTACTCGTGGGACATCGGCTGGCCCCAGCATTTT. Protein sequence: CASSYSWDIGWPQHF.